A selection of T cell receptor beta chains follows, all from one sample in a study of blood T cell repertoires in COVID-19. The data were produced by immunoSEQ multiplex PCR, yet TCRdb's version contains in-frame clones alone and is incomplete. The data show 20,000 to 25,000 clones, 89% seen once. The sequencing input was peripheral blood. These receptors were taken from a woman between 65 and 79 years old with active COVID-19. The CDR3 runs from the conserved cysteine through the conserved F or W. Each record gives: J gene, clone size, D gene, V gene, CDR3 DNA, CDR3 protein. D genes are given only for firm matches. Rows may omit the clone size; those that give it use once, few, many or a size class.

>TRBJ2-5|-|-|TRBV5-4
TGTGCCAGCAGCATCGACAGGTCTTGGGAGACCCAGTACTTC
CASSIDRSWETQYF
>TRBJ1-1|-|-|TRBV21-1
TGTGCCAGCAGCATAGTTGACACTGAAGCTTTCTTT
CASSIVDTEAFF
>TRBJ2-5|-|TRBD1|TRBV11-2
TGTGCCAGCAGCTTGAGGACAGGGGCCATCCAAGAGACCCAGTACTTC
CASSLRTGAIQETQYF
>TRBJ2-2|few|-|TRBV5-5
TGTGCCAGCAGCTTTAGTTCCGGGGAGCTGTTTTTT
CASSFSSGELFF
>TRBJ1-2|-|TRBD1|TRBV5-1
TGCGCCAGCAGCGGGACAGGGGTCTTCTATGGCTACACCTTC
CASSGTGVFYGYTF
>TRBJ1-6|-|-|TRBV7-2
TGTGCCAGCAGCTTAGCGGCCGGGACTCCCTATAATTCACCCCTCCACTTT
CASSLAAGTPYNSPLHF
>TRBJ2-2|-|TRBD2|TRBV11-2
TGTGCCAGCAGCGGTGGACTAGCGGGAGGTACCGGGGAGCTGTTTTTT
CASSGGLAGGTGELFF
>TRBJ2-1|-|-|TRBV5-1
TGCGCCAGCAGCTTGGGGCAGGGCTCCCACAATGAGCAGTTCTTC
CASSLGQGSHNEQFF
>TRBJ1-4|-|-|TRBV19
TGTGCCAGTAGTATGGGAAGGGGTGTAACTAATGAAAAACTGTTTTTT
CASSMGRGVTNEKLFF
>TRBJ2-1|-|TRBD2|TRBV11-3
TGTGCCAGCAGTTTAGACGTCCCGGGACTAGCGGGGGGGCCGAACAATGAGCAGTTCTTC
CASSLDVPGLAGGPNNEQFF
>TRBJ2-1|once|-|TRBV7-3
TGTGCCAGCAGCGTGGGGAGGACTGAGCAGTTCTTC
CASSVGRTEQFF
>TRBJ2-7|-|-|TRBV29-1
TGCAGCGTTGAAGTACTGGAGCAGTACTTC
CSVEVLEQYF